This entry is about one T cell receptor beta chain. Its specificity is unknown. Clones were read by immunoSEQ multiplex PCR, and TCRdb kept only the in-frame ones, dropping some. The table lists about 33,000 clones, 80% to 85% of them singletons. The record originates from a study of OX40 agonist ivuxolimab in advanced cancers. Study-level background: Two patients with cutaneous melanoma and one with hepatocellular carcinoma, three in total, showed partial responses.

V dropped 1 base and J dropped 5; count of bases not matched to a gene: 8. The CDR3 loop spans 16 amino acids. Per germline, CDR1 SNHLY and CDR2 FYNNEI. The study's findings and limits: There was clonal expansion of CD4+ and CD8+ blood T cells by week 6 at 0.1 to 3.0 mg/kg. Relative to CD4+, CD8+ T cells held more expanded clones on average.

The source is an adult with an advanced solid tumor such as melanoma, head and neck, liver or kidney cancer. The chain links TRBV2 to TRBJ2-1, with 7 positions matching TRBD2. The sequenced sample was CD4+ or CD8+ T cells sorted from blood, obtained in a trial of the OX40 agonist ivuxolimab. CDR3 in amino acids: CASSEDVSSGHNEQFF. In DNA form, the CDR3 reads TGTGCCAGCAGTGAAGATGTATCTAGCGGACACAATGAGCAGTTCTTC.